This T cell receptor beta chain originates from a study of identical twins. Notes on the study in general: In zero-insertion analyses, partial confounding could arise from invariant MAIT and iNKT cells. Models predicted less out-of-frame TCR alpha sharing in monozygotic twins than was found.

Trimming cost V 7 bases and J 1 base, with 22 bases left between them. The CDR3 totals 16 residues. Germline V gene lookup returns CDR1 SQVTM and CDR2 ANQGSEA. This clonotype came up many times. Its cognate antigen is unknown. Each donor (without exception) was a healthy Caucasian. Using its own MiXCR run on the 5' RACE reads, TCRdb lists one record per CDR3 protein. Seen here are 700,000 or so distinct CDR3 sequences, 8.6% observed once, and the top ten hold around 0.98%. The sample was also reused in another study, on yellow fever vaccine responses in identical twins.

The V and J genes are TRBV29-1 and TRBJ2-5, with D possibly matching TRBD1 (6 bases). The sample was PBMCs. The receptor comes from a woman aged 18-35 years in good health. The CDR3 DNA reads TGCAGCGCGAACAAGAATCCTCCAGGGGCCCAAGAGACCCAGTACTTC. Encoded protein: CSANKNPPGAQETQYF.